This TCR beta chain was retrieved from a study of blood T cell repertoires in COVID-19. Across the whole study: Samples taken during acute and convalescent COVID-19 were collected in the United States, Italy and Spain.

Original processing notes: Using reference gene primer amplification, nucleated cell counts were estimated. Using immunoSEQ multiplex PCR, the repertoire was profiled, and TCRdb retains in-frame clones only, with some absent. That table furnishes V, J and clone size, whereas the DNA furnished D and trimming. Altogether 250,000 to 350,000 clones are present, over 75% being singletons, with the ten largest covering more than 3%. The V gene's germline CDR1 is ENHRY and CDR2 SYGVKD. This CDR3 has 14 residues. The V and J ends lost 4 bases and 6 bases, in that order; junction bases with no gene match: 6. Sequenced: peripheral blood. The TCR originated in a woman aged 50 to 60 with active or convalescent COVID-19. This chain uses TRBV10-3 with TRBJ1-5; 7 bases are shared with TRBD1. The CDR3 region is CAISGQGGSQPQHF. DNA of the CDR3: TGTGCCATCAGTGGGCAGGGGGGTTCTCAGCCCCAGCATTTT.